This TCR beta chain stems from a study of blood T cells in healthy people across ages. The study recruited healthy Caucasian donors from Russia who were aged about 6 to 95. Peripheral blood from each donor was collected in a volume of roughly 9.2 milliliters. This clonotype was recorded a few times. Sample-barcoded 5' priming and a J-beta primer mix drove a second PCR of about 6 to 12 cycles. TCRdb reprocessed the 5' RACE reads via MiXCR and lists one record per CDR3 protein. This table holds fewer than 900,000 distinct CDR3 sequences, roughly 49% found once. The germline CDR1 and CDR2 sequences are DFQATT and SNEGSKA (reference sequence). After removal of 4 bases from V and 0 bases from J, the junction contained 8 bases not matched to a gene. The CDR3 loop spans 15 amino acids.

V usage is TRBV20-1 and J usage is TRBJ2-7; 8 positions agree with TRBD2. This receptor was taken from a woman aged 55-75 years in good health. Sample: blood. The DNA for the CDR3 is TGCAGTGCTACCGGAGCGGGAGCCAACTCCTACGAGCAGTACTTC. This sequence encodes CSATGAGANSYEQYF.